The table lists the clone carrying this T cell receptor beta chain with a few counts. Its antigen is unidentified. Here immunoSEQ multiplex PCR was the method, and the copy in TCRdb shows in-frame clones only, minus some. The sample lists tens of thousands of clones; 84% were seen once. The sample is drawn from a study of T cell responses to AZD1222 COVID-19 vaccine. Study overall: The study pooled second doses at about 4 or about 12 weeks. Study-level findings and limits: Dominant CD4 TCR responses targeted spike regions 160-218 and 743-854. Donors, mostly white British, included more females; clonal diversity was possibly underestimated. Spike-specific TCR repertoires showed rising breadth and depth after two AZD1222 doses.

The material was peripheral blood, obtained on day 0 of AZD1222 vaccination. The receptor was isolated from an adult in good health.

Here the CDR3 reads CASSGTNYGYTF. In nucleotides, the CDR3 is TGTGCCAGCAGCGGAACTAACTATGGCTACACCTTC. This sequence joins TRBV3-1 (or the pseudogene TRBV3-2) and TRBJ1-2; no firm D call. Germline values: CDR1 LGHDT, CDR2 YNNKEL (reference sequence). The CDR3 covers 12 residues. V gave up 5 bases and J gave up 0 bases, with 4 bases separating them.